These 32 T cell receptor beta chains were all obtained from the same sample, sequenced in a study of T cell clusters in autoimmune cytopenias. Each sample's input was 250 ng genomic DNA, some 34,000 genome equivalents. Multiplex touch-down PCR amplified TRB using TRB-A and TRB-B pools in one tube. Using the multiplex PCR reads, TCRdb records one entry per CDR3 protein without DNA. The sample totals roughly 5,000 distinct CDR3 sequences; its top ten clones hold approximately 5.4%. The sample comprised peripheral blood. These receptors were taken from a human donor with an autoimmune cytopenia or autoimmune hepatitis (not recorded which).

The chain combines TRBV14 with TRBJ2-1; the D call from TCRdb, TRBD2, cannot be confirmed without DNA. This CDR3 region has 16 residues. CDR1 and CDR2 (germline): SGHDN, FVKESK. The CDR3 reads CASSQALRGGPNEQFF.

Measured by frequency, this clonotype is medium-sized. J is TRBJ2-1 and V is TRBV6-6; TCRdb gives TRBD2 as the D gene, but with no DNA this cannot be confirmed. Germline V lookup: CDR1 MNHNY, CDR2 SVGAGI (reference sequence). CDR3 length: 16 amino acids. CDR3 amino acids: CASSYLDGLAGGQGFF.

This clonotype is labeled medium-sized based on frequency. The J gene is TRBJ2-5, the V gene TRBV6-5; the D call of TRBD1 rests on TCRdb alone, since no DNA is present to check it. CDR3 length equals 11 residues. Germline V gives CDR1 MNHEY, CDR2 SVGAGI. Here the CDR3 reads CASGTGQGDFF.

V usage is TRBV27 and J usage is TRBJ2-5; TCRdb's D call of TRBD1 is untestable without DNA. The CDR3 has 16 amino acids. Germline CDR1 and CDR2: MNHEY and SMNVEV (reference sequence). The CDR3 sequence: CASSLRGAGREETQYF.

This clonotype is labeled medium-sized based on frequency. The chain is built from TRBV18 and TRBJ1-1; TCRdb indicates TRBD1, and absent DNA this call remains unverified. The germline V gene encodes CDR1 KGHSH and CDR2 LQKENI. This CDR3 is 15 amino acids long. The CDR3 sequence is CASSPIRLGGTEAFF.

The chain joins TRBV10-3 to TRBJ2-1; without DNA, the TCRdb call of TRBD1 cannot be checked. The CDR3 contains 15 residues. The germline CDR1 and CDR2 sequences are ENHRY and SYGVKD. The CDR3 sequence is CAISLQGARGNEQFF.

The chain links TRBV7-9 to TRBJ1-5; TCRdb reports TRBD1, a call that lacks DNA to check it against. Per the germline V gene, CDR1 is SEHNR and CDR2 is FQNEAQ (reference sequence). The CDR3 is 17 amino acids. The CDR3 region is CASSHDSGTGSNQPQHF. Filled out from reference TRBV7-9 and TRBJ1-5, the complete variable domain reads DTGVSQNPRHKITKRGQNVTFRCDPISEHNRLYWYRQTLGQGPEFLTYFQNEAQLEKSRLLSDRFSAERPKGSFSTLEIQRTEQGDSAMYLCASSHDSGTGSNQPQHFGDGTRLSIL.

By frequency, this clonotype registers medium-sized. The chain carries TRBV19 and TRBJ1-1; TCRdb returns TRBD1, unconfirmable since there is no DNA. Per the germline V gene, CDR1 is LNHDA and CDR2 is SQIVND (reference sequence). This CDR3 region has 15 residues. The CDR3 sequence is CASSGQGSGNTEAFF.

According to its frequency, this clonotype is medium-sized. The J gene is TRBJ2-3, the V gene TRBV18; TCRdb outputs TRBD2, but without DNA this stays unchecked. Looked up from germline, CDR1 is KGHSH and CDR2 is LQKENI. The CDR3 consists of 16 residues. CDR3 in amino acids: CASSPRDFPKADTQYF.

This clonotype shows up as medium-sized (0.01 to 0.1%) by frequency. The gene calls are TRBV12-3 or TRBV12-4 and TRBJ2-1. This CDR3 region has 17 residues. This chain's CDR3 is CASSFRWQTETYNEQFF.

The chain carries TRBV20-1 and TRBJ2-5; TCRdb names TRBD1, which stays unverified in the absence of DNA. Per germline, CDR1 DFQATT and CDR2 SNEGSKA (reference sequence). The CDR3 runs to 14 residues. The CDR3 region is CSACFITGGETQYF.

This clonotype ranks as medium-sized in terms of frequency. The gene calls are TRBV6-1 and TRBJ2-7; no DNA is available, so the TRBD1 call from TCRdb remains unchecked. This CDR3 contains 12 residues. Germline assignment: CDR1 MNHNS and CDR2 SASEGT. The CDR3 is CASQGVSYEQYF.

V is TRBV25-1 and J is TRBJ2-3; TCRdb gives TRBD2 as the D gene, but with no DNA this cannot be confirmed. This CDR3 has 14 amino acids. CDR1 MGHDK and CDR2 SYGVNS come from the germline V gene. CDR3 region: CASSARGRTDTQYF.

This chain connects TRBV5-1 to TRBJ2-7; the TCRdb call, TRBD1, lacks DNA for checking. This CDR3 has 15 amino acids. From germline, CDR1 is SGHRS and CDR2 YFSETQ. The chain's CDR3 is CASSLVGGERLEQYF.

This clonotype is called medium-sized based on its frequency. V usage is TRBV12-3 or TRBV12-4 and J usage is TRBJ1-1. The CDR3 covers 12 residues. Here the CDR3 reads CASSFPNTEAFF.

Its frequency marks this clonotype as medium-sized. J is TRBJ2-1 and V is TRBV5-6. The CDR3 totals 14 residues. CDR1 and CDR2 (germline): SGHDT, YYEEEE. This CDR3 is CASSLYDSYNEQFF.

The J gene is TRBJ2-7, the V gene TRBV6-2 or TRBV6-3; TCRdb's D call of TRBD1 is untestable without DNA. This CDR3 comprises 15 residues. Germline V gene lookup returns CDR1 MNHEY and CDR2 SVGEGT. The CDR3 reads CASSYGGGKSYEQYF.

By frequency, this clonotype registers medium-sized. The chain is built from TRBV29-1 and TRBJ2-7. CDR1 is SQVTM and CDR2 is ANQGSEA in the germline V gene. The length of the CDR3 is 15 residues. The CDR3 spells CSVGVRKASSYEQYF.

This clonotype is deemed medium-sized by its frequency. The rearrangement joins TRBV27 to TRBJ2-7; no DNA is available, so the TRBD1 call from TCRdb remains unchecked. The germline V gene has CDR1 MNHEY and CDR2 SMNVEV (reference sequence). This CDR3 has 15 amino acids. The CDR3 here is CASSLWARGFYEQYF.

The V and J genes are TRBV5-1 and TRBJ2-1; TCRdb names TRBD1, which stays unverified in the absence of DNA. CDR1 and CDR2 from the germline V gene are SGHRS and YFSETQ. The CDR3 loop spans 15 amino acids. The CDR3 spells CASSPTGGAYNEQFF.

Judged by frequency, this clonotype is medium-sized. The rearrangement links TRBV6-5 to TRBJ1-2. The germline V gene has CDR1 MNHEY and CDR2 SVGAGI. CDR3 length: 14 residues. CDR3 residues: CASSYEGSGYGYTF.

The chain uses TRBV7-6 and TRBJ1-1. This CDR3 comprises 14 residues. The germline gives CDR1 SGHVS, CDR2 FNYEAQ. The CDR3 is CATYQGDMNTEAFF.

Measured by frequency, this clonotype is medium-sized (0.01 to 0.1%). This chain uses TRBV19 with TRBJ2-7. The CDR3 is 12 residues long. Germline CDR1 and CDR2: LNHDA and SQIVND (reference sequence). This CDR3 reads CASSIHMGEQYF.

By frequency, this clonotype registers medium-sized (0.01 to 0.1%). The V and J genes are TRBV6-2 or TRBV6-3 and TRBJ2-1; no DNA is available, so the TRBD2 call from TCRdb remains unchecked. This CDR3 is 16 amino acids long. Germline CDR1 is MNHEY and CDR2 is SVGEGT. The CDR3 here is CASSYSLAGGVDEQFF.

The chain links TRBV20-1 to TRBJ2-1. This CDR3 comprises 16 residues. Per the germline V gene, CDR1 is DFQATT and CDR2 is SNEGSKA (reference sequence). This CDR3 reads CSARDLIISSYNEQFF.

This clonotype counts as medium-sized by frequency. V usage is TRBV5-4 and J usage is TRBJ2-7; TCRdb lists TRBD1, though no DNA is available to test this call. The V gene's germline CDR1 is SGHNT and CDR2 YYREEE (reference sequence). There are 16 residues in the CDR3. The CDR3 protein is CASSLSIGGDRYEQYF.

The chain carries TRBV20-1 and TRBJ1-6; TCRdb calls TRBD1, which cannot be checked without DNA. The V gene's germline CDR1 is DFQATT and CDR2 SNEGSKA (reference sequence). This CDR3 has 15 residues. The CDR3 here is CSARIPGSYNSPLHF.

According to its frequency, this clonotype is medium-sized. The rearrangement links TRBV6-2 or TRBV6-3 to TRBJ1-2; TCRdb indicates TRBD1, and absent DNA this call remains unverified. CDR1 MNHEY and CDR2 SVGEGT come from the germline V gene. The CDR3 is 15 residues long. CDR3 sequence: CASSPPPDKGYGYTF.

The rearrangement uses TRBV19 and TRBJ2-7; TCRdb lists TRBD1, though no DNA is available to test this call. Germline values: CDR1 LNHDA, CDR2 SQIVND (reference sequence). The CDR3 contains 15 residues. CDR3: CASSRSGQGRNEQYF.

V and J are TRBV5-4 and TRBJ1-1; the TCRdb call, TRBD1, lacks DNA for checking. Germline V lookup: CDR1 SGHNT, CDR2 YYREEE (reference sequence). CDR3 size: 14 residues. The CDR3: CASATGGYGTEAFF.

The CDR3 loop reads CASSGTSGADEQYF. The rearrangement links TRBV6-1 to TRBJ2-7; the D call from TCRdb, TRBD2, cannot be confirmed without DNA. Looked up from germline, CDR1 is MNHNS and CDR2 is SASEGT. The length of the CDR3 is 14 residues.

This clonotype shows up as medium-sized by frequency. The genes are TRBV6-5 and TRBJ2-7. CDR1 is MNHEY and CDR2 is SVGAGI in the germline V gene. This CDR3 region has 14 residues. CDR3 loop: CASSSAGTSYEQYF.